What follows are 10 T cell receptor beta chains derived from one specimen sequenced in a study of T cells after yellow fever vaccination. In TCRdb, the 5' RACE reads were re-called with MiXCR into one record per CDR3 protein. The data hold about 120,000 distinct CDR3 sequences, with 8.9% observed a single time. Specimen: CD8+ T cells sorted from PBMCs, collected on the day of the yellow fever booster vaccination. The receptors come from a young man who received the YFV17D yellow fever vaccine.

The chain recombines TRBV19 with TRBJ1-1, with 10 bases aligning to TRBD1. The trim removed 4 bases at V and 4 bases at J, leaving 3 bases unmatched. The CDR3 contains 14 residues. In germline, CDR1 is LNHDA, CDR2 SQIVND (reference sequence). This chain's CDR3 is CASSTWTGGTEAFF. For the CDR3, the DNA is TGTGCCAGTAGTACCTGGACAGGGGGCACTGAAGCTTTCTTT. The whole variable domain, remainder taken from reference TRBV19 and TRBJ1-1, is DGGITQSPKYLFRKEGQNVTLSCEQNLNHDAMYWYRQDPGQGLRLIYYSQIVNDFQKGDIAEGYSVSREKKESFPLTVTSAQKNPTAFYLCASSTWTGGTEAFFGQGTRLTVV.

This clonotype was seen repeatedly, ten times or more. The chain couples TRBV12-3 or TRBV12-4 to TRBJ2-7; D unresolved. The V gene lost 5 bases and the J gene lost 0 bases, with 11 bases spanning the gap. The CDR3 totals 14 residues. In nucleotides, the CDR3 is TGTGCCAGCAGTGAGGAGAAAAGCTCCTACGAGCAGTACTTC. This gives the protein CASSEEKSSYEQYF.

This clonotype was counted a few times. The gene calls are TRBV7-3 and TRBJ2-7, with D perhaps matching TRBD1 or TRBD2 (5 bases each). This CDR3 is built from 16 residues. V was shortened by 2 bases and J by 3 bases, with 17 bases between the two germline ends. The germline gives CDR1 SGHTA, CDR2 FQGTGA. CDR3 region: CASSLGGPDGGYEQYV. CDR3 sequence (DNA): TGTGCCAGCAGCTTAGGGGGTCCAGATGGAGGCTACGAGCAGTACGTC.

The chain couples TRBV29-1 to TRBJ1-1; D is unresolved. With 7 bases removed from V and 7 bases from J, the gap between germline ends came to 16 bases. The CDR3 sequence is 12 residues long. Germline CDR1 is SQVTM and CDR2 is ANQGSEA. The CDR3 bases are TGCAGCGCTATTAGAACGTCGATTGAAGCTTTCTTT. The encoded protein is CSAIRTSIEAFF.

The chain employs TRBV7-3 and TRBJ2-1, with 7 bases fitting TRBD1. CDR1 is SGHTA and CDR2 is FQGTGA in the germline V gene. This CDR3 contains 16 residues. Trimming cost V 5 bases and J 4 bases; bases outside gene matches: 11. The CDR3 here is CASSKERGRGYNEQFF. The CDR3 DNA reads as TGTGCCAGCAGCAAAGAAAGGGGGCGAGGTTACAATGAGCAGTTCTTC.

The chain combines TRBV18 with TRBJ2-3, with 11 positions matching TRBD1. V lost 3 bases, J lost 2 bases, and 7 bases stayed unmatched. The CDR3 has 17 residues. Germline assignment: CDR1 KGHSH and CDR2 LQKENI. The CDR3 nucleotides are TGTGCCAGCTCACCCGCCGGGACAGGGGGAGACACAGATACGCAGTATTTT. It codes for CASSPAGTGGDTDTQYF.

This clonotype occurred a few times. The V gene is TRBV29-1, the J gene TRBJ1-1, with D possibly TRBD1 on 6 matching bases. The CDR3 totals 13 residues. The germline CDR1 and CDR2 sequences are SQVTM and ANQGSEA. Trimming took off 6 bases at V and 6 bases at J, with 17 bases between the two ends. The CDR3 DNA reads as TGCAGCGTAATTGGAGACAGGAGGCCTGAAGCTTTCTTT. Its translation is CSVIGDRRPEAFF.

The gene calls are TRBV6-2 or TRBV6-3 and TRBJ1-2; D perhaps matches TRBD1 (6 bases). The V end was cut by 0 bases, the J end by 4 bases, with 12 bases between. The CDR3 spans 15 residues. Germline CDR1 and CDR2: MNHEY and SVGEGT. CDR3: CASSYSPTGFYGYTF. In DNA, the CDR3 is TGTGCCAGCAGTTACTCGCCGACAGGTTTCTATGGCTACACCTTC.

This clonotype came up a few times. The rearrangement joins TRBV6-2 or TRBV6-3 to TRBJ2-1; perhaps TRBD2 as D (5 bases). The CDR3 extends over 13 amino acids. Germline lookup yields CDR1 MNHEY and CDR2 SVGEGT. The V and J ends lost 5 bases and 8 bases respectively, with 13 bases between them. The CDR3 DNA reads as TGTGCCAGCAGTATTACTAGTCCCCATGAGCAGTTCTTC. This sequence encodes CASSITSPHEQFF.

The chain is built from TRBV20-1 and TRBJ1-2, with D maybe TRBD1 (5 bases). V dropped 3 bases and J dropped 4 bases, with 21 bases sitting between them. Germline CDR1 and CDR2: DFQATT and SNEGSKA (reference sequence). The CDR3 is made up of 16 amino acids. The CDR3 is CSASQELRGHRYGYTF. The CDR3 DNA follows: TGCAGTGCTAGCCAAGAGCTCCGGGGCCATCGCTATGGCTACACCTTC.